This T cell receptor (beta chain) stems from a study of vaccination and CD4 T cells after COVID-19. General study results and limits: A median of roughly 87% of reactive clones, in convalescent patients, became evident only post-vaccination.

This clonotype was picked up a small number of times. The antigen remains undetermined. Germline V gene sequence: CDR1 WNHNN, CDR2 SYGVQD (reference sequence). CDR3 size: 14 residues. Trimming stripped 9 bases from V and 5 bases from J, with 19 bases between. TCRdb analysed the PCR reads with MiXCR anew, one entry per CDR3 protein. The sample comprises about 19,000 distinct CDR3 sequences, 55% to 65% of which are singletons, and over 1% rests with the top ten. Sample: CD4+ T cells from blood, taken before SARS-CoV-2 vaccination. The sequence was obtained from a human donor who had recovered from COVID-19. This chain links TRBV10-1 with TRBJ1-2, with D unclear. The CDR3 loop is CARRTQKEGYGYTF. Here the CDR3 DNA reads TGCGCCAGACGTACACAAAAGGAAGGGTATGGCTACACCTTC.